This T cell receptor (beta chain) was retrieved from a study of T cells after yellow fever vaccination. TCRdb redid the calling of the 5' RACE reads with MiXCR, one entry per CDR3 protein. The sample shows a few hundred thousand distinct CDR3 sequences, around 6.8% of them seen only once. The receptor comes from a man between 18 and 29 years old who received the YFV17D yellow fever vaccine. The source material was PBMCs, sampled about 49 days after the first yellow fever vaccination.

Written as DNA, the CDR3 is TGTGCCAGCAGCTTAGGCCTAGTGGGAGGCTTTAATGAAAAACTGTTTTTT. Translating it yields CASSLGLVGGFNEKLFF. The chain has TRBV7-2 and TRBJ1-4, with D uncertain. Trimming shortened V by 1 base and J by 4 bases, and 16 bases separated the two germline ends. Germline values: CDR1 SGHTA, CDR2 FQGNSA. This CDR3 spans 17 amino acids. Using reference TRBV7-2 and TRBJ1-4 for the parts outside the CDR3, the full variable domain is GAGVSQSPSNKVTEKGKDVELRCDPISGHTALYWYRQSLGQGLEFLIYFQGNSAPDKSGLPSDRFSAERTGGSVSTLTIQRTQQEDSAVYLCASSLGLVGGFNEKLFFGSGTQLSVL.